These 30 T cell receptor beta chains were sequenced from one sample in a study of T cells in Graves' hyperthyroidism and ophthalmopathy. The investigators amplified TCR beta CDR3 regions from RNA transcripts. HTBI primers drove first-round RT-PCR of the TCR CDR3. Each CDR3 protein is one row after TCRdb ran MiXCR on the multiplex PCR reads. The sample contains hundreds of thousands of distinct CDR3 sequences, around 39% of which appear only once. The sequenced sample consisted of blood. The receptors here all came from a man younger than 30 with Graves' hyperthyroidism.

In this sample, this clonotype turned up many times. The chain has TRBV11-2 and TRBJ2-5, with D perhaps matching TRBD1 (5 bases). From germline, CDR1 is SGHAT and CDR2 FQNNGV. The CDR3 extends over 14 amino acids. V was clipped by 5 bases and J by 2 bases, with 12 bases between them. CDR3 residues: CASSPRQTQETQYF. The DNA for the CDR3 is TGTGCCAGCAGCCCGCGACAGACACAAGAGACCCAGTACTTC.

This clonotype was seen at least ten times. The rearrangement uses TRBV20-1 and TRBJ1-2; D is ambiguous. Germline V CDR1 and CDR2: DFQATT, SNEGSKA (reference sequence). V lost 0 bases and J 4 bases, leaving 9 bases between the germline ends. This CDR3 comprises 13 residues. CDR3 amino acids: CSARDRRSYGYTF. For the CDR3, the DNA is TGCAGTGCTAGAGATCGACGTTCCTATGGCTACACCTTC.

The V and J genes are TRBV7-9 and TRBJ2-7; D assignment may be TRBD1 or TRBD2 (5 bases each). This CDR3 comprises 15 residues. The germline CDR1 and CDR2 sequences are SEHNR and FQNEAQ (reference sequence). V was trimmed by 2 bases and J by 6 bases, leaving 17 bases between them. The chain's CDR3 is CASSLSGTGFGEQYF. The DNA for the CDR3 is TGTGCCAGCAGCTTATCAGGGACCGGTTTTGGCGAGCAGTACTTC.

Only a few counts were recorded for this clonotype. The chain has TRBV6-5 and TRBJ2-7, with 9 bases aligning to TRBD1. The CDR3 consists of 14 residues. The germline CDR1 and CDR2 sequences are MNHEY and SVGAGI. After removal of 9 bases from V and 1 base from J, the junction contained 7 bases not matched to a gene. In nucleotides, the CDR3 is TGTGCCAGTACCTCGGGGACAGGGTCCTACGAGCAGTACTTC. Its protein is CASTSGTGSYEQYF.

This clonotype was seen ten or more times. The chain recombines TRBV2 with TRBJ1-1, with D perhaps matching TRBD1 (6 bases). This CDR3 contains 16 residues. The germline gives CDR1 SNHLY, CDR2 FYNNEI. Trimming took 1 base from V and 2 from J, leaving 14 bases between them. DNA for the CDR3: TGTGCCAGCAGTGAAGAGGGGGGCAGGCGTAACACTGAAGCTTTCTTT. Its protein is CASSEEGGRRNTEAFF.

This CDR3 is CASSPTTGLGTEAFF. DNA for the CDR3: TGCGCCAGCAGCCCAACGACAGGCCTGGGGACTGAAGCTTTCTTT. The chain is built from TRBV5-1 and TRBJ1-1, with a possible D match to TRBD1 (6 bases). Germline V gene sequence: CDR1 SGHRS, CDR2 YFSETQ. This CDR3 is built from 15 residues. Trimming shortened V by 4 bases and J by 5 bases, and 18 bases separated the two germline ends.

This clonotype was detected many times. DNA for the CDR3: TGCAGCGTTGACGCCCCGAGCACCGGGGAGCTGTTTTTT. Its protein is CSVDAPSTGELFF. This chain uses TRBV29-1 with TRBJ2-2; no clear D gene. Germline values: CDR1 SQVTM, CDR2 ANQGSEA. The V and J ends lost 3 bases and 4 bases respectively, with 9 bases between them. The CDR3 loop spans 13 amino acids.

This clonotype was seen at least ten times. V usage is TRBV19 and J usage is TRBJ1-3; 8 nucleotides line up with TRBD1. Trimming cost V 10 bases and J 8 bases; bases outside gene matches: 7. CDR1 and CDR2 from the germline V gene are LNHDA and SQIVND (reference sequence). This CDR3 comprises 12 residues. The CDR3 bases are TGTGCCACCACCGACAGGGGAGACACCATATATTTT. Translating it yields CATTDRGDTIYF.

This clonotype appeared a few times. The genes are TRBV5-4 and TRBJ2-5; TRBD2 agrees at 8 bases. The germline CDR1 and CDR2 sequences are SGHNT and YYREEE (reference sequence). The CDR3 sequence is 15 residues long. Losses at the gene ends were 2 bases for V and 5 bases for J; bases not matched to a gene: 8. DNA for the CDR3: TGTGCCAGCAGCTTCCAAGCGGGGGTGTCCGAGACCCAGTACTTC. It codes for CASSFQAGVSETQYF.

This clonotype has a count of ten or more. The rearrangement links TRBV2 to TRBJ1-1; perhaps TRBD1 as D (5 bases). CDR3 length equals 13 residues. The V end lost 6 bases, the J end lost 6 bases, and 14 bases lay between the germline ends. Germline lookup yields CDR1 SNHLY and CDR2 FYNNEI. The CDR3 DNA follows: TGTGCCAGCAGACCCAGCAGGGAGGCTGAAGCTTTCTTT. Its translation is CASRPSREAEAFF. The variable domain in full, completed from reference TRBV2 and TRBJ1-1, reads EPEVTQTPSHQVTQMGQEVILRCVPISNHLYFYWYRQILGQKVEFLVSFYNNEISEKSEIFDDQFSVERPDGSNFTLKIRSTKLEDSAMYFCASRPSREAEAFFGQGTRLTVV.

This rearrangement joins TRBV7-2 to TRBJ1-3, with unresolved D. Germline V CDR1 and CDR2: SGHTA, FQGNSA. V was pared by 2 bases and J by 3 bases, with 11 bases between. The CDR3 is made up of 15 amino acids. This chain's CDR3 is CASSLKAGYGNTIYF. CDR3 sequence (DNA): TGTGCCAGCAGCTTAAAGGCGGGATATGGAAACACCATATATTTT.

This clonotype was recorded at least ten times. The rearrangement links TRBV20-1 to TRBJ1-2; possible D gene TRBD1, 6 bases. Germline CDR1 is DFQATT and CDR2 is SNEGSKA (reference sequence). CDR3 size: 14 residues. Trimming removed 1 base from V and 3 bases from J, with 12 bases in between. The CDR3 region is CSARAFSGDYGYTF. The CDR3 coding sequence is TGCAGTGCTAGAGCTTTCTCAGGGGACTATGGCTACACCTTC.

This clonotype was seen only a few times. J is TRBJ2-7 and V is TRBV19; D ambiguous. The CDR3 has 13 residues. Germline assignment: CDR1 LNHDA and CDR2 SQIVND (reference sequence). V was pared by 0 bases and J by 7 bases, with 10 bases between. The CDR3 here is CASSIDPSREQYF. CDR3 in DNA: TGTGCCAGTAGTATAGATCCCTCGAGAGAGCAGTACTTC.

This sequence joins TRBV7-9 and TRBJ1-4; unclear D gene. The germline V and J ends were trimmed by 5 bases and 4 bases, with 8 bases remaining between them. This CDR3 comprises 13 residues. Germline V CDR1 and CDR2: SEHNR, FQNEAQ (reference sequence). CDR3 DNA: TGTGCCAGCAGCCACACATATAATGAAAAACTGTTTTTT. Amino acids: CASSHTYNEKLFF.

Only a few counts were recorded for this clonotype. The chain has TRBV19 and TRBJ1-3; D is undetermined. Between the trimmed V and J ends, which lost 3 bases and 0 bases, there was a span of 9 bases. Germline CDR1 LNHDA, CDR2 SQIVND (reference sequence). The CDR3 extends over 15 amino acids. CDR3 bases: TGTGCCAGTAGTATCGACGACGTCTCTGGAAACACCATATATTTT. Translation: CASSIDDVSGNTIYF.

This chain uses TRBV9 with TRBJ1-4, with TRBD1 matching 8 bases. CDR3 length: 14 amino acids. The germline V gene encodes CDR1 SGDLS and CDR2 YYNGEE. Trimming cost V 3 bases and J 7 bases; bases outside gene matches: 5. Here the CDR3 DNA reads TGTGCCAGCAGCGCCCGGACAGGGAGTGAAAAACTGTTTTTT. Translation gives CASSARTGSEKLFF. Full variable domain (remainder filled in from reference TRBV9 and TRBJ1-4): DSGVTQTPKHLITATGQRVTLRCSPRSGDLSVYWYQQSLDQGLQFLIQYYNGEERAKGNILERFSAQQFPDLHSELNLSSLELGDSALYFCASSARTGSEKLFFGSGTQLSVL.

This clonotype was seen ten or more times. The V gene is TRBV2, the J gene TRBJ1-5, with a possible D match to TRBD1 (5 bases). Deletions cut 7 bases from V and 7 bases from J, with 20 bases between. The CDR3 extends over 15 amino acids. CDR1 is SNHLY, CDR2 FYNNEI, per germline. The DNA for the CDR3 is TGTGCCAGCAACGGTGGTCCGACAGAGAAACAGCCCCAGCATTTT. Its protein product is CASNGGPTEKQPQHF.

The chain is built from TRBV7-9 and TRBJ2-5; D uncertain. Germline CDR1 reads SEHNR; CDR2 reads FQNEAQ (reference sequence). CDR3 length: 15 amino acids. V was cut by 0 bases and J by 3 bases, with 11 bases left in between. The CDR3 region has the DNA TGTGCCAGCAGCTTAGCTCTGGGCAGTAAAGAGACCCAGTACTTC. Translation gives CASSLALGSKETQYF.

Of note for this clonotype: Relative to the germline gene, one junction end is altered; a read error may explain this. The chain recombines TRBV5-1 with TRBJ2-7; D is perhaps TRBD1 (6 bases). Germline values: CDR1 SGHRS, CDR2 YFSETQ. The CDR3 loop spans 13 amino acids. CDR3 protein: CASRLEDSYEQYF. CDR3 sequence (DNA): TGCGCCAGCAGGTTGGAGGACAGCTACGAGCAGTACTTC.

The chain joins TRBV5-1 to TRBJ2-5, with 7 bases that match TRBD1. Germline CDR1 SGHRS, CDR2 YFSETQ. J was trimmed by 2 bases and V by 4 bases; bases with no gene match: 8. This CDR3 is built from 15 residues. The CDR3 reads CASSTTGQRQETQYF. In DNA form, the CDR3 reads TGCGCCAGCAGCACGACGGGACAGCGGCAAGAGACCCAGTACTTC.

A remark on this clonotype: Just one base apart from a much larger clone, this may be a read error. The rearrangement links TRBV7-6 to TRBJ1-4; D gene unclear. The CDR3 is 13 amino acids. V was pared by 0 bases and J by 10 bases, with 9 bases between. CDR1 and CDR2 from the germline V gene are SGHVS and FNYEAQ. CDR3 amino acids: CASSLAGIGKLFF. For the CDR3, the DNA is TGTGCCAGCAGCTTAGCTGGGATAGGAAAACTGTTTTTT.

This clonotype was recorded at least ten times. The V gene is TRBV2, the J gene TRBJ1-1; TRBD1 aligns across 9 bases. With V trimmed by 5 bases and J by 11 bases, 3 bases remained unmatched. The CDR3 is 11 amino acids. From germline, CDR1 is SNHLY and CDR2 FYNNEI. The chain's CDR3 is CASSIGQGAFF. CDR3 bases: TGTGCCAGCAGTATTGGACAGGGGGCTTTCTTT.

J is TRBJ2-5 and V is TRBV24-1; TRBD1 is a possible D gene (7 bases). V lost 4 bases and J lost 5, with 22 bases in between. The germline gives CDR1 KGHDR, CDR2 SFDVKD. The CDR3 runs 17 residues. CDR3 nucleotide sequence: TGTGCCACCAGTGACTCCCCCGGGGGACAGATACTGGAGACCCAGTACTTC. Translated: CATSDSPGGQILETQYF.

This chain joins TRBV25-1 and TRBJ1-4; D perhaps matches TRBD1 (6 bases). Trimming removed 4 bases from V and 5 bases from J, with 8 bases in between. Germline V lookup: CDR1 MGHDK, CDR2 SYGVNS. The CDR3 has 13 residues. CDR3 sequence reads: CASSGGPNEKLFF. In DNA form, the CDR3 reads TGTGCCAGCAGTGGGGGGCCCAATGAAAAACTGTTTTTT.

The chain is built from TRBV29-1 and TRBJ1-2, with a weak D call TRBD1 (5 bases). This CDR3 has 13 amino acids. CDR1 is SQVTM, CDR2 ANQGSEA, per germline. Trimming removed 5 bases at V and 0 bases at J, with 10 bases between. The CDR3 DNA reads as TGCAGCGTTAGTGGGGGGGCTAACTATGGCTACACCTTC. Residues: CSVSGGANYGYTF.

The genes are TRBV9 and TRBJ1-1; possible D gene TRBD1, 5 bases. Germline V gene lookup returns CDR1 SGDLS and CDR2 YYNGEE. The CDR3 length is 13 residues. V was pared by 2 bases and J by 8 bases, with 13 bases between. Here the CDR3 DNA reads TGTGCCAGCAGCGTGGGTCGCGAGGGGGAAGCTTTCTTT. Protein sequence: CASSVGREGEAFF. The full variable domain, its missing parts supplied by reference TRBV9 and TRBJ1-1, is DSGVTQTPKHLITATGQRVTLRCSPRSGDLSVYWYQQSLDQGLQFLIQYYNGEERAKGNILERFSAQQFPDLHSELNLSSLELGDSALYFCASSVGREGEAFFGQGTRLTVV.

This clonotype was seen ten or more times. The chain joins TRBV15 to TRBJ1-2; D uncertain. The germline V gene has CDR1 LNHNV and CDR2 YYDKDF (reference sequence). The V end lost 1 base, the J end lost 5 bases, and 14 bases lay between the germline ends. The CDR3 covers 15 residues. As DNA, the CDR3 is TGTGCCACCAGCAGAGTGCGATTGTGGGCTTATGGCTACACCTTC. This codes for CATSRVRLWAYGYTF.

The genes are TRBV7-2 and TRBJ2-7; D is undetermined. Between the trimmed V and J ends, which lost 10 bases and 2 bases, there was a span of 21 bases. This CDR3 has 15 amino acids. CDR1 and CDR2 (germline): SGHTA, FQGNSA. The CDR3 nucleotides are TGTGCCAACAGTTATAATCTAGGAATTGCCTACGAGCAGTACTTC. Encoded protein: CANSYNLGIAYEQYF.

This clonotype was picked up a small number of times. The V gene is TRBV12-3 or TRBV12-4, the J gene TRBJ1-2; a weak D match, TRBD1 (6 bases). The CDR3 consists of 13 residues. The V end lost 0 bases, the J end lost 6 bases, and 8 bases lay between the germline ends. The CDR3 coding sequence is TGTGCCAGCAGTTTAGCCGGGGGGCATGGCTACACCTTC. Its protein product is CASSLAGGHGYTF.

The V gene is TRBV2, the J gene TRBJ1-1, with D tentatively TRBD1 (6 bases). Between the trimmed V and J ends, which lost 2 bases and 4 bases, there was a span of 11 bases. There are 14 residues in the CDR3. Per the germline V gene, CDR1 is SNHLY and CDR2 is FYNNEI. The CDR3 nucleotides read TGTGCCAGCAGTGAATGGAAACAGGGCACTGAAGCTTTCTTT. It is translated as CASSEWKQGTEAFF.